The clone carrying this T cell receptor beta chain has only a few counts. Its target is unknown. This sample is part of a study of blood T cells in healthy people across ages. Study observations and caveats: Without sorted subsets, naive and antigen-experienced compartments could not be conclusively compared. Whereas aged donors had fewer naive CD4+ cells, long-lived donors had more of them and higher diversity.

Unmatched junction bases numbered 17, after V lost 3 bases and J lost 9 bases. The CDR3 is made up of 18 amino acids. Germline V gene sequence: CDR1 SGHDN, CDR2 FVKESK. Combining a sample-barcoded 5' primer with a J-beta primer mix, a second PCR ran for roughly 7 to 12 cycles. One entry per CDR3 protein results from TCRdb running MiXCR on the 5' RACE reads. Of under 2 million distinct CDR3 sequences listed, about 32% are singletons. This chain links TRBV14 with TRBJ1-6; TRBD1 matches at 7 bases. Material: blood. This TCR was recovered from a woman aged 25 to 39 in good health. CDR3 loop: CASSHKDIFRAGGSPLHF. Written as DNA, the CDR3 is TGTGCCAGCAGCCACAAAGACATATTTCGGGCAGGGGGTTCACCCCTCCACTTT.